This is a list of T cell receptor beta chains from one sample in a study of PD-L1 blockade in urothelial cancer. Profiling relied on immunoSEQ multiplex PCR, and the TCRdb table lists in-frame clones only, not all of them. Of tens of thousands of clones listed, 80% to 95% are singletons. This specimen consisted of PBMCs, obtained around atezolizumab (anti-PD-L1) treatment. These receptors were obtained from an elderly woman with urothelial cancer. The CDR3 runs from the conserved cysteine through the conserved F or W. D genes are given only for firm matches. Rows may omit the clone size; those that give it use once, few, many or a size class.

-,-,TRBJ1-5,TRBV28,TGTGCCAGCAGTTTAATAGATCAGCCCCAGCATTTT,CASSLIDQPQHF
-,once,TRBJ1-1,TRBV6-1,TGTGCCAGCAGCGCCGGGACAACGACTTTCTTT,CASSAGTTTFF
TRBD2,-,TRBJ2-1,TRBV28,TGTGCCAGCAGTTGGTCAGGCGGGAGCTACAATGAGCAGTTCTTC,CASSWSGGSYNEQFF
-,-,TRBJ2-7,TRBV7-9,TGTGCCAGCAGCTTGGTGGGCCTCTCCTCCTACGAGCAGTACTTC,CASSLVGLSSYEQYF
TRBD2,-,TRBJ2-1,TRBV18,TGTGCCAGCTCGCGCCCGGGACTAGAAGCTGAGCAGTTCTTC,CASSRPGLEAEQFF
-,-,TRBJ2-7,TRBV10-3,TGTGCCATCAGTGAGGAGGGTGACTCTAAAATCTCTTACGAGCAGTACTTC,CAISEEGDSKISYEQYF
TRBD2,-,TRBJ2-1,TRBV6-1,TGTGCCAGCATAAGCGGGAGGCCCAAGGGGAATGAGCAGTTCTTC,CASISGRPKGNEQFF
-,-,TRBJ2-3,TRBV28,TGTGCCAGCAGCCAGGTTACGCAGTATTTT,CASSQVTQYF
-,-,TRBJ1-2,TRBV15,TGTGCCACCAGCGAGGACTATGGCTACACCTTC,CATSEDYGYTF
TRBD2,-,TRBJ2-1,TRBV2,TGTGCCAGCAGCGGGGCCCTCGTGACTAGCGGGCGGTGGAATGAGCAGTTCTTC,CASSGALVTSGRWNEQFF
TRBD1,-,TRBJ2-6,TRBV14,TGTGCCAGCAGCCAAGGACAGGGAAGGTCTGGGGCCAACGTCCTGACTTTC,CASSQGQGRSGANVLTF
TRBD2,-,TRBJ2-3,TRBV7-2,TGTGCCAGCAGCCTAACCACCGGGACTAGCGGGAGGAATACGCAGTATTTT,CASSLTTGTSGRNTQYF
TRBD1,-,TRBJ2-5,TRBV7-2,TGTGCCAGCAGCTACGACAGGGTGCGGGAGACCCAGTACTTC,CASSYDRVRETQYF
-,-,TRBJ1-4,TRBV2,TGTGCCAGCAGACCTAACAGGCCAACTAATGAAAAACTGTTTTTT,CASRPNRPTNEKLFF
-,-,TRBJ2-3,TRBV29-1,TGCAGCGCGGACAAAACAGATACGCAGTATTTT,CSADKTDTQYF
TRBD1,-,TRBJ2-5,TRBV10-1,TGCGCCAGCAGCACCGGGACAGGGGGCAGTGAGACCCAGTACTTC,CASSTGTGGSETQYF
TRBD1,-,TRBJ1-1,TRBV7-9,TGTGCCAGCAGCTCTCAGGGGGGCACTGAAGCTTTCTTT,CASSSQGGTEAFF
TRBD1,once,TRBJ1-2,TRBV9,TGTGCCAGCAGTGTTTCTCCAGGGGGATCTTATGGCTACACCTTC,CASSVSPGGSYGYTF
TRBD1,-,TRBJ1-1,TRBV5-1,TGCGCCAGCAGCACTGAAGGGGGCAAGAACACTGAAGCTTTCTTT,CASSTEGGKNTEAFF
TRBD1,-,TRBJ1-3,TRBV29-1,TGCAGCGTTGGGACAGGGCCTGGAAACACCATATATTTT,CSVGTGPGNTIYF
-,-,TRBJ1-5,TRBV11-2,TGTGCCAGCAGCTTAGGTCAGGGAAGCAATCAGCCCCAGCATTTT,CASSLGQGSNQPQHF
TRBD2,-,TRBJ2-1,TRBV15,TGTGCCACCAGCAGAGAGCTAGCGGGGATCACCAGGGACAATGAGCAGTTCTTC,CATSRELAGITRDNEQFF
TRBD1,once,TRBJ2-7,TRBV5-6,TGTGCCAGCAGCCCCGGACAGGGGTCGGCCGAGCAGTACTTC,CASSPGQGSAEQYF
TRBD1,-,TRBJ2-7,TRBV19,TGTGCCAGTGGGGACAGGGGGCAATACGAGCAGTACTTC,CASGDRGQYEQYF
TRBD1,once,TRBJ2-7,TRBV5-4,TGTGCCAGCAGCGGAATGACAGGGGGCTCCTACGAGCAGTACTTC,CASSGMTGGSYEQYF
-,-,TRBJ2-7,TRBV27,TGTGCCAGCAGTTTAAAACAGGGTGTAGGCGAGCAGTACTTC,CASSLKQGVGEQYF
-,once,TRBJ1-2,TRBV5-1,TGCGCCAGCAGCTTACAGGGAGATAACTATGGCTACACCTTC,CASSLQGDNYGYTF
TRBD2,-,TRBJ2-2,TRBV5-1,TGCGCCAGCAGCCTGGGGGGGGGACCGGGTATCACCGGGGAGCTGTTTTTT,CASSLGGGPGITGELFF
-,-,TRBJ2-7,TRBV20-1,TGCAGTGCTATCCTCCTCGGCGAGCAGTACTTC,CSAILLGEQYF
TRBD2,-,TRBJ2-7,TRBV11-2,TGTGCCAGCAGTATCGGAGGCGGGAGGAACTACGAGCAGTACTTC,CASSIGGGRNYEQYF
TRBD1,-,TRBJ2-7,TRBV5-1,TGCGCCAGCAGCTTGGGGACAGGGGGCACCTTCGAGCAGTACTTC,CASSLGTGGTFEQYF
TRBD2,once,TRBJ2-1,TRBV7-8,TGTGCCAGCAGCTTACTCGGGACTAGGGGGAATGAGCAGTTCTTC,CASSLLGTRGNEQFF
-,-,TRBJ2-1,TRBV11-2,TGTGCCAGCAGCTTGCTTGGGGGGGGGCATGAGCAGTTCTTC,CASSLLGGGHEQFF
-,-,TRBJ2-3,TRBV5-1,TGCGCCAGCAGCTTTGTGGGCCAGTCAGATACGCAGTATTTT,CASSFVGQSDTQYF
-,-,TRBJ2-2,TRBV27,TGTGCCAGCAGTTCTTTCAACCAGGGTAACGGGGAGCTGTTTTTT,CASSSFNQGNGELFF
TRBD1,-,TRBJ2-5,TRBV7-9,TGTGCCAGCAGCCTAGGACAGGTTGGGGAGACCCAGTACTTC,CASSLGQVGETQYF
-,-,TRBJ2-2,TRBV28,TGTGCCAGCAGTTTACATAGGGGGGGCACCGGGGAGCTGTTTTTT,CASSLHRGGTGELFF
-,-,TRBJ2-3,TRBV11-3,TGTGCCAGCAGCTCAGGGGGGAGCACAGATACGCAGTATTTT,CASSSGGSTDTQYF
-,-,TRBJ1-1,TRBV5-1,TGCGCCAGCAGCGTCCGACAAGGTGCGGGCACTGAAGCTTTCTTT,CASSVRQGAGTEAFF
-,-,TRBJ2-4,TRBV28,TGTGCCAGCAGTTTAAGGTCCCGGGGAGCCAAAAACATTCAGTACTTC,CASSLRSRGAKNIQYF